This T cell receptor (beta chain) was identified in a study of cytomegalovirus exposure and HLA in healthy donors. Study overall: Early on, a data release was issued that held approximately 78 million unique TCRs from HLA-typed donors. Study-wide results and limits: Despite most TCR sequences being rare, some public TCRs occurred in many donors.

Concerning this clone: Its cognate antigen is unknown.

Healthy bone marrow donors made up the cohort. Primers: 60 Vbeta forward and 13 Jbeta reverse. In the original workflow: Roughly 80 million unique TCR beta chains, roughly 11 million of them shared, were counted by a later analysis. TCRdb's copy holds only in-frame clones and misses some; the assay was immunoSEQ multiplex PCR. V and J calls and clone size come straight from that table; D and trimming were deduced from the DNA. The table has approximately 160,000 clones, approximately 62% seen once. The sample was PBMCs. The clonotype originates from a man aged 50 to 60 in good health and CMV-seronegative.

The CDR3 DNA follows: TGCGCCAGCAGCTTCAGCGGGGGGCCTTACAATGAGCAGTTCTTC. Translation gives CASSFSGGPYNEQFF. The rearrangement joins TRBV5-1 to TRBJ2-1, with 9 bases fitting TRBD2. This CDR3 comprises 15 residues. After removal of 2 bases from V and 4 bases from J, the junction contained 4 bases not matched to a gene. Germline values: CDR1 SGHRS, CDR2 YFSETQ.